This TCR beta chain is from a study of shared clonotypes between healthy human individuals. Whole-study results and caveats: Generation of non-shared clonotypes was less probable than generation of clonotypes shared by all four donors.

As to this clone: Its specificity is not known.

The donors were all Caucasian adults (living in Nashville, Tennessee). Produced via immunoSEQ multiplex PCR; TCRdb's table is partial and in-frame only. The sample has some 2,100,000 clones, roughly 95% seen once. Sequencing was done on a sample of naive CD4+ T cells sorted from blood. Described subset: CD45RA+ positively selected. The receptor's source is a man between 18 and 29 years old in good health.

As DNA, the CDR3 is TGTGCCAGCAGCTTACTAGCGGGAGGGGTAGATACGCAGTATTTT. This sequence encodes CASSLLAGGVDTQYF. The rearrangement uses TRBV11-2 and TRBJ2-3; 12 bases are a match to TRBD2. V lost 2 bases to trimming and J lost 5 bases; unmatched junction nucleotides: 2. CDR1 and CDR2 from the germline V gene are SGHAT and FQNNGV. The CDR3 has 15 amino acids.